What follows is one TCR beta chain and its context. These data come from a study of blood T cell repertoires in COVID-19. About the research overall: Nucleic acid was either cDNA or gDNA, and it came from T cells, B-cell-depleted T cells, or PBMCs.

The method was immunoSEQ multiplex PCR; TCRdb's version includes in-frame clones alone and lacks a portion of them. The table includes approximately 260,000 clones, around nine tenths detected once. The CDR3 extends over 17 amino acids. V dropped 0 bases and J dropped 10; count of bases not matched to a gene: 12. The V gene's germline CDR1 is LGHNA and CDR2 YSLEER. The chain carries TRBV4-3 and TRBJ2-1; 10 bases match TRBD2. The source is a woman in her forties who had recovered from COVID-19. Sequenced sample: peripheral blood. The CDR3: CASSQDMAASGSREQFF. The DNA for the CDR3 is TGCGCCAGCAGCCAAGATATGGCGGCTAGCGGGAGCCGGGAGCAGTTCTTC.